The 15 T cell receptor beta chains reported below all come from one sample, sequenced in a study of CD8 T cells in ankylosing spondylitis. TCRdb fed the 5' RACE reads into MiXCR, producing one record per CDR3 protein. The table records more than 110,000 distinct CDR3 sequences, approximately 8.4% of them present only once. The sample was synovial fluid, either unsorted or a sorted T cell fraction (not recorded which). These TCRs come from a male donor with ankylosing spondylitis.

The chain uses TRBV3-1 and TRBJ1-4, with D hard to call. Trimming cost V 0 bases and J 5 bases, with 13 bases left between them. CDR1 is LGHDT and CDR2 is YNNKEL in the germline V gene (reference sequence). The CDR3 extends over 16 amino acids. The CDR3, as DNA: TGTGCCAGCAGCCAAGATATCGGGCCGGGGAATGAAAAACTGTTTTTT. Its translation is CASSQDIGPGNEKLFF.

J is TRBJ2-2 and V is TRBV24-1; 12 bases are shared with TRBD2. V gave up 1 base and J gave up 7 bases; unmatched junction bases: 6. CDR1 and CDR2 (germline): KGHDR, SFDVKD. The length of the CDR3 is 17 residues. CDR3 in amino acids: CATSDLTSGGHVGELFF. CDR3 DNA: TGTGCCACCAGTGATTTAACTAGCGGGGGGCATGTCGGGGAGCTGTTTTTT.

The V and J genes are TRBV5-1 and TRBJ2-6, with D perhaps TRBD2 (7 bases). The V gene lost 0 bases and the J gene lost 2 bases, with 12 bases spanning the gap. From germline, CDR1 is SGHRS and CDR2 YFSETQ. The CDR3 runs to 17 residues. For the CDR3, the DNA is TGCGCCAGCAGCTTGGTAGGGGGGGGTACTGGGGCCAACGTCCTGACTTTC. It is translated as CASSLVGGGTGANVLTF.

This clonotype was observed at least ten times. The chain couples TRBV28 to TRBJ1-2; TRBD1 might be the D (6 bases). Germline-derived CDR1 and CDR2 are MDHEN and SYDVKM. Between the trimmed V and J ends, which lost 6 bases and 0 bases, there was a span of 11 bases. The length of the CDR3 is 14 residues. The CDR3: CASRSQGANYGYTF. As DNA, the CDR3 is TGTGCCAGCAGGTCACAGGGAGCTAACTATGGCTACACCTTC.

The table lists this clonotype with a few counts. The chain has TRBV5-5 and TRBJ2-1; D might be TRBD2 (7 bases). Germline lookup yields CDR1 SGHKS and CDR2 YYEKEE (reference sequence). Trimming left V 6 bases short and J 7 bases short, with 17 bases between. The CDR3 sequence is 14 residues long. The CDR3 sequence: CASNPGGRRNEQFF. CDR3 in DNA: TGTGCCAGCAACCCCGGGGGGCGCCGGAATGAGCAGTTCTTC. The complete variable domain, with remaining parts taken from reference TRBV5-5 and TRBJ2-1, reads DAGVTQSPTHLIKTRGQQVTLRCSPISGHKSVSWYQQVLGQGPQFIFQYYEKEERGRGNFPDRFSARQFPNYSSELNVNALLLGDSALYLCASNPGGRRNEQFFGPGTRLTVL.

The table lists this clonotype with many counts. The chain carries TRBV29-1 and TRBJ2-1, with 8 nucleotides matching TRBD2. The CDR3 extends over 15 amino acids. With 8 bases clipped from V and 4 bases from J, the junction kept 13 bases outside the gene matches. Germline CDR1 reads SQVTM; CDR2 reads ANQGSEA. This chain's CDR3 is CSNSGGVSGYNEQFF. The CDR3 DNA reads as TGCAGCAACTCCGGGGGGGTGAGTGGATACAATGAGCAGTTCTTC.

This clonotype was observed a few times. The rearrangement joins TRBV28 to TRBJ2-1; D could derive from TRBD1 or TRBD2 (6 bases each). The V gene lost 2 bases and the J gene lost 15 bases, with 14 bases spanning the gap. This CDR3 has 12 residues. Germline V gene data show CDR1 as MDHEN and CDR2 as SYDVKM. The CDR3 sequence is CASSLHGRGGFF. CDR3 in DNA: TGTGCCAGCAGTTTACACGGCAGGGGAGGGTTCTTC.

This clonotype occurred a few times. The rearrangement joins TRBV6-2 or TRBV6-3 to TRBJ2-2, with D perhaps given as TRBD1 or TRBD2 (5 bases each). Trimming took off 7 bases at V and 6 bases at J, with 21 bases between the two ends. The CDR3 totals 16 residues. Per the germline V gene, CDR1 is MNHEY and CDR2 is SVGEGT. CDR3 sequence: CASTRPGTFLSGELFF. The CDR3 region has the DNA TGTGCCAGCACCCGACCAGGGACCTTTTTATCCGGGGAGCTGTTTTTT.

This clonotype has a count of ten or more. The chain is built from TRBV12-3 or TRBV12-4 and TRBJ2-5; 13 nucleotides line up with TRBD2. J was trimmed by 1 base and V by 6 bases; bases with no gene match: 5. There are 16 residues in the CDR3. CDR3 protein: CASSLLAGGTQETQYF. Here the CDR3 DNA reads TGTGCCAGCAGCTTACTAGCGGGGGGGACCCAAGAGACCCAGTACTTC.

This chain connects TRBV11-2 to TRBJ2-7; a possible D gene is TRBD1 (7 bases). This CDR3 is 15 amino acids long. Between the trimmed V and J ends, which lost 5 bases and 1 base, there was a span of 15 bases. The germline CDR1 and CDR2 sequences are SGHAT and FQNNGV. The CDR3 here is CASSLGPGGSYEQYF. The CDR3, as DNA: TGTGCCAGCAGCCTGGGGCCAGGGGGGTCCTACGAGCAGTACTTC.

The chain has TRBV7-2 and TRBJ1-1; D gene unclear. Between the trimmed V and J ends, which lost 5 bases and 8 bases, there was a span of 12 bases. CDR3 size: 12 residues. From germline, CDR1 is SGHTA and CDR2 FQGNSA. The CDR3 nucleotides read TGTGCCAGCAGCCAAGGCCTAGGGGAAGCTTTCTTT. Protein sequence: CASSQGLGEAFF.

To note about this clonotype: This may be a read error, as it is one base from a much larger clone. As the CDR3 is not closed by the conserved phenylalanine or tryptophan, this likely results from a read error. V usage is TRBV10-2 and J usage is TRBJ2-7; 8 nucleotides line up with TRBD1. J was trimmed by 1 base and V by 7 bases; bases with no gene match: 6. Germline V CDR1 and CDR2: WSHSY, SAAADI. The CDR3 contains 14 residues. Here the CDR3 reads CASTLGQGSYEQYL. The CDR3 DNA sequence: TGCGCCAGCACCCTCGGACAGGGTTCCTACGAGCAGTACCTC.

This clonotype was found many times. The CDR3 sequence is CASNIRGGRGETQYF. DNA for the CDR3: TGTGCCAGCAATATTAGAGGGGGCCGAGGGGAGACCCAGTACTTC. The chain joins TRBV7-2 to TRBJ2-5; 7 bases map to TRBD1. The CDR3 length is 15 residues. The junction had 13 bases not matched to a gene; V was cut back by 7 bases and J by 5 bases. Germline V gives CDR1 SGHTA, CDR2 FQGNSA.

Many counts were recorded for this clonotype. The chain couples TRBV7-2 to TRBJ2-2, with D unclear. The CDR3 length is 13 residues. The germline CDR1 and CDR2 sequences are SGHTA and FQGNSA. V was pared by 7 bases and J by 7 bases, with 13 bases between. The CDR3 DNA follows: TGTGCCAGCACCCCACCTAAGGGCGGGGAGCTGTTTTTT. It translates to CASTPPKGGELFF.

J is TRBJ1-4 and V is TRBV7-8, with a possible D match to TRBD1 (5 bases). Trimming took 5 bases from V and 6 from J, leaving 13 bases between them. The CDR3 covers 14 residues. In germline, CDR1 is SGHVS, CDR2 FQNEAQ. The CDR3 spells CASSKQGNDEKLFF. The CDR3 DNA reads TGTGCCAGCAGCAAGCAGGGCAACGATGAAAAACTGTTTTTT. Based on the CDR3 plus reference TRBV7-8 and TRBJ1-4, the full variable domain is GAGVSQSPRYKVAKRGQDVALRCDPISGHVSLFWYQQALGQGPEFLTYFQNEAQLDKSGLPSDRFFAERPEGSVSTLKIQRTQQEDSAVYLCASSKQGNDEKLFFGSGTQLSVL.